The 12 T cell receptor beta chains presented below share a single source sample, sequenced in a study of blood T cell repertoires in COVID-19. The table came from immunoSEQ multiplex PCR; TCRdb's copy has only in-frame clones and leaves some out. The sample holds a few hundred thousand clones, 87% seen once. Sequenced input: peripheral blood. The receptors originated from a man younger than 35 with active or convalescent COVID-19.

This clone was found a few times. V is TRBV3-1 (or the pseudogene TRBV3-2) and J is TRBJ2-7, with a possible D match to TRBD1 (6 bases). The CDR3 has 15 residues. Per germline, CDR1 LGHDT and CDR2 YNNKEL (reference sequence). Trimming stripped 5 bases from V and 2 bases from J, with 16 bases between. The DNA for the CDR3 is TGTGCCAGCAGCGGAAGGGGACAACCTCCCTACGAGCAGTACTTC. This translates into CASSGRGQPPYEQYF.

The chain links TRBV4-3 to TRBJ1-2; D gene ambiguous. Germline V gene sequence: CDR1 LGHNA, CDR2 YSLEER. This CDR3 has 13 residues. The germline V and J ends were trimmed by 0 bases and 2 bases, with 4 bases remaining between them. The CDR3 DNA follows: TGCGCCAGCAGCCAAGAACAGAACTATGGCTACACCTTC. Translated: CASSQEQNYGYTF.

The chain has TRBV5-8 and TRBJ1-5, with TRBD1 matching over 7 bases. Germline CDR1 is SGHTS and CDR2 is YDEGEE. CDR3 size: 15 residues. Trimming at V came to 0 bases and at J to 6 bases, leaving 6 bases not matched to a gene. Here the CDR3 DNA reads TGTGCCAGCAGCTTGGATACAGGGGCCGGTCAGCCCCAGCATTTT. It is translated as CASSLDTGAGQPQHF.

The chain has TRBV5-1 and TRBJ2-5, with a possible D match to TRBD2 (5 bases). The CDR3 length is 11 residues. Looked up from germline, CDR1 is SGHRS and CDR2 is YFSETQ. The V end was cut by 4 bases, the J end by 5 bases, with 6 bases between. Here the CDR3 DNA reads TGCGCCAGCAGCCCGGGGGAGACCCAGTACTTC. This translates into CASSPGETQYF.

The J gene is TRBJ1-1, the V gene TRBV6-5, with a weak D call TRBD1 (5 bases). V was cut by 6 bases and J by 0 bases, with 14 bases left in between. CDR3 length: 15 residues. Germline-derived CDR1 and CDR2 are MNHEY and SVGAGI. The DNA for the CDR3 is TGTGCCAGCAGCGACGGGGGGTTCATGAACACTGAAGCTTTCTTT. It is translated as CASSDGGFMNTEAFF.

Details on this clone: Other DNA sequences in the sample encode the same CDR3. For the CDR3, the DNA is TGCGCCAGCAGCAGCGGGACTAGCGGGCACAATGAGCAGTTCTTC. This sequence encodes CASSSGTSGHNEQFF. This chain connects TRBV5-1 to TRBJ2-1, with 12 bases that match TRBD2. Germline CDR1 SGHRS, CDR2 YFSETQ. This CDR3 spans 15 amino acids. The junction had 4 bases not matched to a gene; V was cut back by 4 bases and J by 5 bases.

The chain carries TRBV5-3 and TRBJ1-5; 10 nucleotides align to TRBD1. TRBV5-3 has ORF status, its function being uncertain. CDR3 length: 18 residues. Trimming took 4 bases from V and 3 from J; bases not matched to a gene: 13. CDR3 DNA: TGTGCCAGAAGCGATACGGGACAGGGGACTTTACACAATCAGCCCCAGCATTTT. Translating gives CARSDTGQGTLHNQPQHF.

The genes are TRBV28 and TRBJ2-7, with 8 bases lining up with TRBD2. This CDR3 comprises 18 residues. With V trimmed by 6 bases and J by 4 bases, 20 bases remained unmatched. The germline gives CDR1 MDHEN, CDR2 SYDVKM. CDR3 nucleotide sequence: TGTGCCAGCAGCACCACCGGGGGGGGTTTAAAGGGGTATTACGAGCAGTACTTC. Protein sequence: CASSTTGGGLKGYYEQYF.

This sequence joins TRBV16 and TRBJ2-2, with 8 bases that match TRBD1. Germline V gene lookup returns CDR1 KGHSY and CDR2 FQNENV. V was pared by 3 bases and J by 6 bases, with 0 bases of the junction left unmatched. The CDR3 spans 13 residues. CDR3 region: CASSQDRAGELFF. The CDR3 nucleotides read TGTGCCAGCAGCCAGGACAGGGCCGGGGAGCTGTTTTTT.

V is TRBV5-1 and J is TRBJ2-3, with TRBD1 identical over 9 bases. Germline CDR1 and CDR2: SGHRS and YFSETQ. The CDR3 spans 13 residues. V gave up 8 bases and J gave up 4 bases; unmatched junction bases: 5. The CDR3 region is CARGTGLPDTQYF. For the CDR3, the DNA is TGCGCCAGGGGGACAGGGCTCCCAGATACGCAGTATTTT.

V is TRBV19 and J is TRBJ2-1, with D possibly TRBD2 on 5 matching bases. Germline V lookup: CDR1 LNHDA, CDR2 SQIVND (reference sequence). This CDR3 has 16 amino acids. V lost 5 bases, J lost 9 bases, and 23 bases lay in between. The CDR3 region has the DNA TGTGCCAGTAGTGGCCACTTGCGGGCGGGCGTCGGTGAGCAGTTCTTC. Amino acids: CASSGHLRAGVGEQFF.

The rearrangement links TRBV14 to TRBJ1-4; D not resolved. The germline CDR1 and CDR2 sequences are SGHDN and FVKESK. Trimming pared 0 bases from V and 7 bases from J, leaving 12 bases between. This CDR3 is 15 amino acids long. The CDR3 DNA reads TGTGCCAGCAGCCAAGAAACATTAGGAGTTGAAAAACTGTTTTTT. This sequence encodes CASSQETLGVEKLFF.